Presented here are 2 T cell receptor beta chains from one specimen sequenced in a study of OX40 agonist ivuxolimab in advanced cancers. Produced via immunoSEQ multiplex PCR; TCRdb's table is partial and in-frame only. This sample has tens of thousands of clones, with roughly four fifths found just once. The starting material was CD4+ or CD8+ T cells sorted from blood, obtained in a trial of the OX40 agonist ivuxolimab. Source of these receptors: an adult with an advanced solid tumor such as melanoma, head and neck, liver or kidney cancer.

This rearrangement joins TRBV7-9 to TRBJ1-4, with D possibly TRBD1 on 5 matching bases. There are 14 residues in the CDR3. V lost 1 base and J 8 bases, leaving 11 bases between the germline ends. Germline V CDR1 and CDR2: SEHNR, FQNEAQ (reference sequence). This CDR3 reads CASSLGRKGEKLFF. Written as DNA, the CDR3 is TGTGCCAGCAGCTTAGGGAGAAAGGGGGAAAAACTGTTTTTT. The full variable domain, its missing parts supplied by reference TRBV7-9 and TRBJ1-4, is DTGVSQNPRHKITKRGQNVTFRCDPISEHNRLYWYRQTLGQGPEFLTYFQNEAQLEKSRLLSDRFSAERPKGSFSTLEIQRTEQGDSAMYLCASSLGRKGEKLFFGSGTQLSVL.

This chain connects TRBV6-5 to TRBJ2-1; D is uncertain. Germline-derived CDR1 and CDR2 are MNHEY and SVGAGI. This CDR3 has 13 amino acids. The V end was cut by 5 bases, the J end by 4 bases, with 9 bases between. The CDR3 DNA reads as TGTGCCAGCAGTCGTAACGAGTACAATGAGCAGTTCTTC. This translates into CASSRNEYNEQFF.